This T cell receptor (beta chain) came from a study of blood T cells in healthy people across ages. Study background: Per every two T cells, about one barcoded beta molecule was captured by template switching.

For this clonotype: Its matching antigen is unknown.

The study's findings and limits: One million T cells yielded diversity estimates that were considered underestimates. Getting older went along with TCR beta diversity per million T cells dropping roughly linearly. Changes seen in expanded clonotypes were possibly confounded by donor CMV status left unknown.

Sample-barcoded 5' priming and a J-beta primer mix drove a second PCR of roughly 7 to 11 cycles. TCRdb reanalysed the 5' RACE reads using MiXCR and keeps one entry per CDR3 protein. The sample has roughly 2 million distinct CDR3 sequences; approximately 50% are singletons. The specimen was blood. The receptor was isolated from a middle-aged woman in good health.

CDR3 protein: CASSLADRSTNEKLFF. In DNA, the CDR3 is TGTGCCAGCAGCTTAGCGGACAGATCAACTAATGAAAAACTGTTTTTT. The rearrangement uses TRBV7-9 and TRBJ1-4, with D perhaps matching TRBD1 (6 bases). Germline V gives CDR1 SEHNR, CDR2 FQNEAQ (reference sequence). This CDR3 has 16 amino acids. Trimming shortened V by 0 bases and J by 0 bases, and 8 bases separated the two germline ends.